This TCR beta chain is drawn from a study of blood T cell repertoires in COVID-19. Participants were placed into cohorts based on the clinical history they reported. Assay: immunoSEQ multiplex PCR; the TCRdb copy retains only in-frame clones and omits some. This sample has about 270,000 clones, with 75% to 95% found just once. The germline V gene has CDR1 SGHNT and CDR2 YYREEE (reference sequence). The CDR3 covers 16 residues. The germline V and J ends were trimmed by 4 bases and 4 bases, with 20 bases remaining between them. This TCR came from a man aged 40-55 years who had been exposed to COVID-19. The V and J genes are TRBV5-4 and TRBJ1-1; D is uncertain. Material for sequencing was PBMCs or T cells enriched from blood (not recorded which). CDR3 sequence (DNA): TGTGCCAGCAGCGCCGTTAACCAACATGCAAGCACTGAAGCTTTCTTT. It encodes CASSAVNQHASTEAFF. Together with reference TRBV5-4 and TRBJ1-1, the CDR3 gives the full variable domain: ETGVTQSPTHLIKTRGQQVTLRCSSQSGHNTVSWYQQALGQGPQFIFQYYREEENGRGNFPPRFSGLQFPNYSSELNVNALELDDSALYLCASSAVNQHASTEAFFGQGTRLTVV.